This TCR beta chain was documented in a study of OX40 agonist ivuxolimab in advanced cancers. Overall study context: Ivuxolimab, an antibody that agonizes OX40 (CD134), was administered to the patients. In this trial design, patients received ivuxolimab intravenously at 0.01 to 10 mg/kg every 2 weeks. Three patients had partial responses: one hepatocellular carcinoma, two cutaneous melanoma.

A note on this clone: Its antigen remains unidentified.

Study-level points and caveats: Researchers did not establish what antigens the expanded peripheral T cells target.

Using immunoSEQ multiplex PCR, the repertoire was profiled, and TCRdb retains in-frame clones only, with some absent. There are more than 65,000 clones in the sample; roughly 90% occur only once, and 7% to 9.5% lies in the top ten. Per germline, CDR1 SGDLS and CDR2 YYNGEE. Losses at the gene ends were 3 bases for V and 2 bases for J; bases not matched to a gene: 3. The CDR3 spans 15 residues. This chain joins TRBV9 and TRBJ2-1; 9 positions match TRBD2. The receptor's source is an adult with an advanced solid tumor such as melanoma, head and neck, liver or kidney cancer. The sequencing here drew on CD4+ or CD8+ T cells sorted from blood, taken in a trial of the OX40 agonist ivuxolimab. The CDR3 spells CASSASGTTYNEQFF. CDR3 DNA sequence: TGTGCCAGCAGCGCTAGCGGGACGACCTACAATGAGCAGTTCTTC. The variable domain in full, with the rest retrieved from reference TRBV9 and TRBJ2-1, is DSGVTQTPKHLITATGQRVTLRCSPRSGDLSVYWYQQSLDQGLQFLIQYYNGEERAKGNILERFSAQQFPDLHSELNLSSLELGDSALYFCASSASGTTYNEQFFGPGTRLTVL.